This T cell receptor (beta chain) stems from a study of cytomegalovirus exposure and HLA in healthy donors. The CDR3 totals 13 residues. The V end lost 0 bases, the J end lost 5 bases, and 7 bases lay between the germline ends. In germline, CDR1 is LNHNV, CDR2 YYDKDF (reference sequence). The PCR employed 60 Vbeta primers together with 13 Jbeta primers. Some clones are missing from TCRdb's copy, which holds only in-frame ones; the method was immunoSEQ multiplex PCR. Among 150,000 to 180,000 clones listed, roughly 77% were seen once. The count of this clone is one. What was sequenced was PBMCs. This receptor was obtained from a man aged 25-40 years in good health and CMV-seropositive. The V and J genes are TRBV15 and TRBJ1-2; D gene unclear. CDR3 bases: TGTGCCACCAGCAGAGATCTGCAGTATGGCTACACCTTC. It yields the protein CATSRDLQYGYTF.